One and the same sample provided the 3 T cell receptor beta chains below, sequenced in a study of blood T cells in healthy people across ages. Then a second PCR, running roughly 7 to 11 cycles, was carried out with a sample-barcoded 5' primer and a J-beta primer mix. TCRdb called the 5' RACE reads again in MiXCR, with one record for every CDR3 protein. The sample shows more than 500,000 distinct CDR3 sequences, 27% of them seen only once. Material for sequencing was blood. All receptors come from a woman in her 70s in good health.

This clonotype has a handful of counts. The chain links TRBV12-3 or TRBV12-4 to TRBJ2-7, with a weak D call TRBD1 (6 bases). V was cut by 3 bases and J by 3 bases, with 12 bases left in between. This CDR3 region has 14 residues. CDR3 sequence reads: CASSLSAGVYEQYF. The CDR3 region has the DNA TGTGCCAGCAGTTTGAGCGCAGGGGTCTACGAGCAGTACTTC.

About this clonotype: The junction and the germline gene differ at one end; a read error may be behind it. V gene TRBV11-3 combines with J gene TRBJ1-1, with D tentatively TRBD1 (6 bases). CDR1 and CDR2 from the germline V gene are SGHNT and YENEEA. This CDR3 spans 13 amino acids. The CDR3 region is CASSLSHRAEAFF. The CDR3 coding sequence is TGTGCCAGCAGCTTAAGCCACAGGGCTGAGGCTTTCTTT.

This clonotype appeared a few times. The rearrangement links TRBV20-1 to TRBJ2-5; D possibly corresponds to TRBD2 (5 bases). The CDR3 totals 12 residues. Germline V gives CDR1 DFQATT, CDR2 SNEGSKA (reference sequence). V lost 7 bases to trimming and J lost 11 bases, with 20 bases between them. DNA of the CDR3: TGCAGTGTTATTTCACGAGGGCTTGAGCAGTACTTC. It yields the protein CSVISRGLEQYF.